These 11 T cell receptor beta chains share one sample of origin, sequenced in a study of cytomegalovirus exposure and HLA in healthy donors (dated by TCRdb to 2016 to 2017). Library prep was done by the immunoSEQ multiplex PCR assay. In its TCRdb copy, this immuneACCESS table keeps in-frame sequences only and misses some clones. Where compared with another copy, unresolved V genes explain less than half of these, and the others have no known cause. The sample contains approximately 170,000 clones, approximately 80% of them found a single time. Approximately 2% of the sample comes from the top ten. The specimen sequenced was PBMCs. The receptors here all came from a man aged 30-40 years in good health and CMV-seropositive.

This chain joins TRBV11-2 and TRBJ2-1, with 10 nucleotides matching TRBD2. This CDR3 has 16 amino acids. Trimming at V came to 5 bases and at J to 3 bases, leaving 7 bases not matched to a gene. CDR1 is SGHAT and CDR2 is FQNNGV in the germline V gene. CDR3 amino acids: CASSPRASGGYNEQFF. Written as DNA, the CDR3 is TGTGCCAGCAGCCCGCGGGCTAGCGGGGGCTACAATGAGCAGTTCTTC.

V and J are TRBV30 and TRBJ1-3; 7 bases align to TRBD1. Trimming cost V 5 bases and J 0 bases; bases outside gene matches: 4. Germline CDR1 GTSNPN, CDR2 SVGIG (reference sequence). The CDR3 runs 14 residues. CDR3 DNA: TGTGCCTGGGGGGACAGCCGCTCTGGAAACACCATATATTTT. This gives the protein CAWGDSRSGNTIYF.

The chain is built from TRBV15 and TRBJ2-1; possibly TRBD1 for D (5 bases). CDR3 size: 16 residues. The germline gives CDR1 LNHNV, CDR2 YYDKDF (reference sequence). V lost 3 bases and J 10 bases, leaving 22 bases between the germline ends. The CDR3 sequence: CATSRSFGARPVEQFF. The CDR3 region has the DNA TGTGCCACCAGCAGGAGCTTTGGGGCACGGCCGGTCGAGCAGTTCTTC. The variable domain in full, completed from reference TRBV15 and TRBJ2-1, reads DAMVIQNPRYQVTQFGKPVTLSCSQTLNHNVMYWYQQKSSQAPKLLFHYYDKDFNNEADTPDNFQSRRPNTSFCFLDIRSPGLGDTAMYLCATSRSFGARPVEQFFGPGTRLTVL.

The V and J genes are TRBV19 and TRBJ2-2; D not resolved. Trimming pared 7 bases from V and 0 bases from J, leaving 15 bases between. Germline V CDR1 and CDR2: LNHDA, SQIVND (reference sequence). This CDR3 is built from 16 residues. CDR3 nucleotide sequence: TGTGCCAGTAACCCTCGACCGGAGACGAACACCGGGGAGCTGTTTTTT. This encodes CASNPRPETNTGELFF.

The chain couples TRBV5-1 to TRBJ1-1, with 12 nucleotides matching TRBD1. This CDR3 has 16 residues. CDR1 and CDR2 (germline): SGHRS, YFSETQ. Trimming took 5 bases from V and 2 from J; bases not matched to a gene: 7. The CDR3, as DNA: TGCGCCAGCAGGGGGGGACAGGGGGCGCATAACACTGAAGCTTTCTTT. Encoded protein: CASRGGQGAHNTEAFF.

The V gene is TRBV29-1, the J gene TRBJ1-5, with 10 bases lining up with TRBD1. J lost 6 bases, V lost 7 bases, and 9 bases had no gene match. The CDR3 has 14 residues. CDR1 and CDR2 from the germline V gene are SQVTM and ANQGSEA. Here the CDR3 DNA reads TGCAGCGGACAGGGGGCTCCTTGGAGTCAGCCCCAGCATTTT. This encodes CSGQGAPWSQPQHF.

The chain uses TRBV4-1 and TRBJ2-1, with TRBD2 matching 8 bases. Trimming removed 4 bases from V and 8 bases from J; junction bases left unmatched: 7. The germline V gene has CDR1 MGHRA and CDR2 YSYEKL. This CDR3 comprises 14 residues. The CDR3 nucleotides read TGCGCCAGCAGCCTCCAGCGGGGGCGGGATGAGCAGTTCTTC. Its translation: CASSLQRGRDEQFF.

This clone has a single count. V gene TRBV7-6 combines with J gene TRBJ2-1; 7 bases map to TRBD2. Losses at the gene ends were 0 bases for V and 7 bases for J; bases not matched to a gene: 12. This CDR3 is 17 amino acids long. Per the germline V gene, CDR1 is SGHVS and CDR2 is FNYEAQ. The CDR3 loop is CASSLAIAGPRGNEQFF. The CDR3 DNA is TGTGCCAGCAGCTTAGCCATAGCGGGCCCGAGGGGAAATGAGCAGTTCTTC.

The chain employs TRBV7-2 and TRBJ1-6; 9 positions agree with TRBD1. The germline V gene encodes CDR1 SGHTA and CDR2 FQGNSA. The CDR3 runs to 17 residues. With V trimmed by 5 bases and J by 7 bases, 12 bases remained unmatched. The CDR3 region is CASSPTDRTGANSPLHF. The CDR3 coding sequence is TGTGCCAGCAGCCCCACTGATCGGACAGGGGCCAATTCACCCCTCCACTTT.

V gene TRBV9 combines with J gene TRBJ1-4, with 7 bases that match TRBD1. In germline, CDR1 is SGDLS, CDR2 YYNGEE. This CDR3 is 15 amino acids long. Unmatched junction bases numbered 8, after V lost 3 bases and J lost 6 bases. CDR3 nucleotides: TGTGCCAGCAGCGCAAAAAGGGGGCCGGATGAAAAACTGTTTTTT. As protein: CASSAKRGPDEKLFF. The full variable domain, in which reference TRBV9 and TRBJ1-4 provide the parts outside the CDR3, is DSGVTQTPKHLITATGQRVTLRCSPRSGDLSVYWYQQSLDQGLQFLIQYYNGEERAKGNILERFSAQQFPDLHSELNLSSLELGDSALYFCASSAKRGPDEKLFFGSGTQLSVL.

The J gene is TRBJ2-6, the V gene TRBV5-4, with D possibly matching TRBD1 (6 bases). Trimming shortened V by 5 bases and J by 0 bases, and 12 bases separated the two germline ends. The CDR3 is 16 residues long. The V gene's germline CDR1 is SGHNT and CDR2 YYREEE (reference sequence). CDR3 coding DNA: TGTGCCAGCAGTGAGTTAGGGGGCTCTGGGGCCAACGTCCTGACTTTC. The encoded protein is CASSELGGSGANVLTF.